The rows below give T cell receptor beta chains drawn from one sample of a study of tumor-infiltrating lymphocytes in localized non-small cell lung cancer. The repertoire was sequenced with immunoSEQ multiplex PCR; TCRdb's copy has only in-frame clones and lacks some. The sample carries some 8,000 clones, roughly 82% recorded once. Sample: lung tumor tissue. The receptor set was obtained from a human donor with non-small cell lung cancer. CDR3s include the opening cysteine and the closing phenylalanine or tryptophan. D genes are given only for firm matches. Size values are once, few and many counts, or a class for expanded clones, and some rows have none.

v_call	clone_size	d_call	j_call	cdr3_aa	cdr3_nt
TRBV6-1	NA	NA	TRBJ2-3	CASRDVTQYF	TGTGCCAGCAGGGATGTTACGCAGTATTTT
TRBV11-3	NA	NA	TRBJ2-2	CASSARTVNTGELFF	TGTGCCAGCAGCGCACGGACAGTAAACACCGGGGAGCTGTTTTTT
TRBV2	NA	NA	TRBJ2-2	CASSVTRGTGELFF	TGTGCCAGCAGTGTTACCAGAGGCACCGGGGAGCTGTTTTTT
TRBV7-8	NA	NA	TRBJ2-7	CASSWDKYEQYF	TGTGCCAGCAGTTGGGACAAGTACGAGCAGTACTTC
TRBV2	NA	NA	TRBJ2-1	CASTLAEYNEQFF	TGTGCCAGCACGTTGGCGGAGTACAATGAGCAGTTCTTC
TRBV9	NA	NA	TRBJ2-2	CASSSARGGNANTGELFF	TGTGCCAGCAGCTCCGCGCGGGGAGGAAACGCGAACACCGGGGAGCTGTTTTTT
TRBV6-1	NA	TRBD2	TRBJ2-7	CASSEVSPSGSSDEQYF	TGTGCCAGCAGTGAAGTATCCCCCAGCGGGAGTTCTGACGAGCAGTACTTC
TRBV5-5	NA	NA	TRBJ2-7	CASSLGTTRYEQYF	TGTGCCAGCAGCTTAGGGACAACCAGATACGAGCAGTACTTC
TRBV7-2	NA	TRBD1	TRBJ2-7	CASSLRGAGTGGNEQYF	TGTGCCAGCAGCTTAAGGGGGGCAGGGACAGGAGGGAACGAGCAGTACTTC
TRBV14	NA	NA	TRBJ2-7	CASSQDRFRGPNEQYF	TGTGCCAGCAGCCAGGATAGGTTCAGGGGCCCCAACGAGCAGTACTTC
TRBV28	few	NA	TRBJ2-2	CASSGGANTGELFF	TGTGCCAGCAGTGGTGGGGCGAACACCGGGGAGCTGTTTTTT
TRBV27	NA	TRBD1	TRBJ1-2	CASSLLGTGVVYGYTF	TGTGCCAGCAGTTTACTCGGTACAGGGGTTGTCTATGGCTACACCTTC
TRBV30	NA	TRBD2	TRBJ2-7	CAWTRTSGSYEQYF	TGTGCCTGGACCCGGACTAGCGGGTCCTACGAGCAGTACTTC
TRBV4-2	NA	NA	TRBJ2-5	CASSQARRGVVETQYF	TGTGCCAGCAGCCAAGCCCGCAGGGGAGTCGTTGAGACCCAGTACTTC
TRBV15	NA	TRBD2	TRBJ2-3	CATSRDFTSGSGGDTQYF	TGTGCCACCAGCAGAGATTTCACTAGCGGGAGTGGTGGAGATACGCAGTATTTT
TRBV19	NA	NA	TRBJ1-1	CASSMSPSRATNTEAFF	TGTGCCAGTAGTATGTCCCCCAGCAGGGCGACAAACACTGAAGCTTTCTTT
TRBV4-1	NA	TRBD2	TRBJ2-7	CASSQDGPSGLSYEQYF	TGCGCCAGCAGCCAAGATGGTCCTAGCGGATTGTCCTACGAGCAGTACTTC
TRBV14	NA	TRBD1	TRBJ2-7	CASSQWTGRYYEQYF	TGTGCCAGCAGCCAGTGGACAGGGCGGTACTACGAGCAGTACTTC
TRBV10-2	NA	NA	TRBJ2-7	CASSPGAYEQYF	TGCGCCAGCAGTCCTGGCGCCTACGAGCAGTACTTC
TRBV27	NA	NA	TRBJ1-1	CASSSGQGTEAFF	TGTGCCAGCTCCTCCGGGCAGGGGACTGAAGCTTTCTTT
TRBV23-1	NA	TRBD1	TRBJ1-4	CASTPGGDPTNEKLFF	TGCGCCAGCACTCCAGGGGGGGATCCAACTAATGAAAAACTGTTTTTT
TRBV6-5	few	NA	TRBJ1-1	CASSFRTGNTEAFF	TGTGCCAGCAGTTTTCGGACGGGGAACACTGAAGCTTTCTTT
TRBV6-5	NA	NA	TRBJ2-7	CASSYNGVAHEQYF	TGTGCCAGCAGTTACAATGGGGTCGCCCACGAGCAGTACTTC
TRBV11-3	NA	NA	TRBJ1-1	CASSVSGMNTEAFF	TGTGCCAGCAGCGTCTCCGGCATGAACACTGAAGCTTTCTTT
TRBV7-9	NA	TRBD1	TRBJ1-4	CASSSYPGQGDEKLFF	TGTGCCAGCAGCTCGTACCCGGGACAGGGAGATGAAAAACTGTTTTTT
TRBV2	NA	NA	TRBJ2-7	CASSEVAPGGEQYF	TGTGCCAGCAGTGAAGTAGCGCCAGGTGGCGAGCAGTACTTC
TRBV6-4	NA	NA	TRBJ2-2	CASSDPITGELFF	TGTGCCAGCAGTGACCCCATCACCGGGGAGCTGTTTTTT
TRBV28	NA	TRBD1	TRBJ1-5	CASSLAGGHQPQHF	TGTGCCAGCAGTTTAGCAGGGGGTCATCAGCCCCAGCATTTT
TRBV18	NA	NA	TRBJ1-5	CASSPSGTQPQHF	TGTGCCAGCTCACCATCAGGGACCCAGCCCCAGCATTTT